Shown below are 4 T cell receptor beta chains from a single sample sequenced in a study of blood T cells in healthy people across ages. Next came a second PCR, run for about 6 to 11 cycles, which used a sample-barcoded 5' primer along with a J-beta primer mix. One entry per CDR3 protein, called by TCRdb with MiXCR from the 5' RACE reads. The table lists about 570,000 distinct CDR3 sequences, about 26% of them singletons. Sequenced material: blood. These receptors came from a woman in her 70s in good health.

This clonotype was seen a handful of times. The chain has TRBV12-3 or TRBV12-4 and TRBJ1-2; TRBD1 might be the D (6 bases). Deletions cut 7 bases from V and 3 bases from J, with 15 bases between. The CDR3 has 14 residues. CDR3 sequence reads: CASTLDSLHYGYTF. CDR3 bases: TGTGCCAGCACCCTGGACAGTCTGCACTATGGCTACACCTTC.

This sequence joins TRBV4-3 and TRBJ1-2; D is possibly TRBD1 (5 bases). The ends were cut back, 0 bases at V and 4 bases at J, with 15 bases in the middle. CDR3 size: 16 residues. Germline-derived CDR1 and CDR2 are LGHNA and YSLEER. In nucleotides, the CDR3 is TGCGCCAGCAGCCAAGAACCAGGGAATCGGGCCTATGGCTACACCTTC. It encodes CASSQEPGNRAYGYTF.

This chain connects TRBV11-1 to TRBJ1-1; TRBD1 is a possible D gene (5 bases). V dropped 0 bases and J dropped 5 bases, with 16 bases sitting between them. In germline, CDR1 is SGHAT, CDR2 FQDESV (reference sequence). The CDR3 runs 16 residues. CDR3 DNA: TGTGCCAGCAGCTTAGCGCTCGGCAGGGAAACGACTGAAGCTTTCTTT. Translation: CASSLALGRETTEAFF.

This clonotype was recorded many times. The V gene is TRBV14, the J gene TRBJ1-6, with D perhaps TRBD1 (5 bases). CDR1 SGHDN and CDR2 FVKESK come from the germline V gene. Trimming took off 4 bases at V and 7 bases at J, with 5 bases between the two ends. This CDR3 spans 12 amino acids. The CDR3 loop is CASSPGNSPLHF. In nucleotides, the CDR3 is TGTGCCAGCAGCCCAGGGAATTCACCCCTCCACTTT.